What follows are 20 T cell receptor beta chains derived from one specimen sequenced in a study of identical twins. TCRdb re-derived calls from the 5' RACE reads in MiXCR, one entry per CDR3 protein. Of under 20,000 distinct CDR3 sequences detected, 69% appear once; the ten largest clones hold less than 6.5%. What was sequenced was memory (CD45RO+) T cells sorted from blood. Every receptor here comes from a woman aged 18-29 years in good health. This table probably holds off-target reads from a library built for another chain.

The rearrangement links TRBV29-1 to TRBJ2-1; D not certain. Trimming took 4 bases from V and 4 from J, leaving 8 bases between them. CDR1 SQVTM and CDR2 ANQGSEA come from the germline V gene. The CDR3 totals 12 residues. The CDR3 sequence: CSVGELYNEQFF. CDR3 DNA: TGCAGCGTTGGAGAGTTATACAATGAGCAGTTCTTC.

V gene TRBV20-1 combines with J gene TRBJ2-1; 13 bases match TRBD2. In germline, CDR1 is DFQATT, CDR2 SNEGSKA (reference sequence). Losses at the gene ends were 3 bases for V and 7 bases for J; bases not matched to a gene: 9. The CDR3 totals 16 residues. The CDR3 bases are TGCAGTGCTAGGGGAACTAGCGGGAGGGCCAAAAATGAGCAGTTCTTC. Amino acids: CSARGTSGRAKNEQFF.

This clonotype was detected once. The DNA of the CDR3 is TGTGCCAGCAGCTTAAGTCCACTAGCGGGGGCTCGACCGTCCAAATACAATGAGCAGTTCTTC. It encodes CASSLSPLAGARPSKYNEQFF. The chain links TRBV7-3 to TRBJ2-1; 11 bases line up with TRBD2. The CDR3 loop spans 21 amino acids. After removal of 1 base from V and 4 bases from J, the junction contained 18 bases not matched to a gene. Per the germline V gene, CDR1 is SGHTA and CDR2 is FQGTGA.

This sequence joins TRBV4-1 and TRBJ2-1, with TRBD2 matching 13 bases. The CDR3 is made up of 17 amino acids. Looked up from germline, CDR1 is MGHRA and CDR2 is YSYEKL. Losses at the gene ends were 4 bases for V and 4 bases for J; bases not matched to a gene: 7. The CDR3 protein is CASSLGLAGALYNEQFF. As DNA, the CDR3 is TGCGCCAGCAGCCTTGGACTAGCGGGAGCCCTTTACAATGAGCAGTTCTTC.

CDR3 protein: CASSQEHGTSGRRGSTGELFF. The CDR3 DNA sequence: TGCGCCAGCAGCCAAGAGCATGGGACTAGCGGGAGACGGGGATCCACCGGGGAGCTGTTTTTT. The chain links TRBV4-1 to TRBJ2-2; the match to TRBD2 covers 14 bases. The ends lost 0 bases at V and 4 bases at J; junction bases unmatched: 13. Germline V gene sequence: CDR1 MGHRA, CDR2 YSYEKL. CDR3 length: 21 amino acids.

The CDR3 loop reads CASSQDLGGQVVLGSSYEQYF. CDR3 in DNA: TGCGCCAGCAGCCAAGACCTGGGGGGACAGGTGGTTTTGGGGAGCTCCTACGAGCAGTACTTC. The V and J genes are TRBV4-1 and TRBJ2-7, with 8 bases identical to TRBD1. V lost 0 bases and J lost 0; bases outside the gene matches: 19. CDR1 MGHRA and CDR2 YSYEKL come from the germline V gene. There are 21 residues in the CDR3.

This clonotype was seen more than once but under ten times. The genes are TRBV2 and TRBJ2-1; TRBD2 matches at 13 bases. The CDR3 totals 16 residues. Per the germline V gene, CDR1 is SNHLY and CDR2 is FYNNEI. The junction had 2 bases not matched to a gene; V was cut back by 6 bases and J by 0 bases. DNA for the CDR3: TGTGCCAGCAGGACTAGCGGGAGGACCTCCTACAATGAGCAGTTCTTC. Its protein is CASRTSGRTSYNEQFF.

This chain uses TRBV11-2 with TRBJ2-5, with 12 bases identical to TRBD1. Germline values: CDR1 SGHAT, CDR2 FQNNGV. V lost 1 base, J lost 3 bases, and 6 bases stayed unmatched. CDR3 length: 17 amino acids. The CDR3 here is CASSLGWDRGLKETQYF. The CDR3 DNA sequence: TGTGCCAGCAGCTTAGGGTGGGACAGGGGGCTAAAAGAGACCCAGTACTTC.

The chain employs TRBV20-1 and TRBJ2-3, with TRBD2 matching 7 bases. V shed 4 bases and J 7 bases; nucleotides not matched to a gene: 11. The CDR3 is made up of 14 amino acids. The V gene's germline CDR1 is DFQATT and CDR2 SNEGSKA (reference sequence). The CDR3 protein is CSAKPLLAVYTQYF. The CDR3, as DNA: TGCAGTGCTAAACCCCTCCTAGCGGTATATACGCAGTATTTT.

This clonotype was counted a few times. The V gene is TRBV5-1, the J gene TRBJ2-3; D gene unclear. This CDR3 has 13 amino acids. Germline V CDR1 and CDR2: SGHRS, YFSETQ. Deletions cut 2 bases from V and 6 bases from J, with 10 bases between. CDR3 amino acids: CASSFNARDTQYF. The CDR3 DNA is TGCGCCAGCAGCTTCAATGCACGCGATACGCAGTATTTT.

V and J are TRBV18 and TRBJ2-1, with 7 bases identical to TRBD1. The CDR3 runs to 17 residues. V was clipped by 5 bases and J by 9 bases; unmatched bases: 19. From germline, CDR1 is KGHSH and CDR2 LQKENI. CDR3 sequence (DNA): TGTGCCAGCTCATCTGGACAGGCGATGGCGGCGTGGGGTGAGCAGTTCTTC. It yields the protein CASSSGQAMAAWGEQFF.

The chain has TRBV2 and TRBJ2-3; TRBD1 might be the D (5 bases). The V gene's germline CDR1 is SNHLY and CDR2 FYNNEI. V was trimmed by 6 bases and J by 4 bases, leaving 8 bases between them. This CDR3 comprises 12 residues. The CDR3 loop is CASRKTADTQYF. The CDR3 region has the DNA TGTGCCAGCAGGAAGACAGCAGATACGCAGTATTTT.

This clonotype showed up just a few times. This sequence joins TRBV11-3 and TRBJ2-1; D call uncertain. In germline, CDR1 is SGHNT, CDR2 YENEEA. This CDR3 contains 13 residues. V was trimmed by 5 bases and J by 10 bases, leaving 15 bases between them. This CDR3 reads CASSVGPPTEQFF. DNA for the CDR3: TGTGCCAGCAGCGTGGGCCCCCCGACGGAGCAGTTCTTC.

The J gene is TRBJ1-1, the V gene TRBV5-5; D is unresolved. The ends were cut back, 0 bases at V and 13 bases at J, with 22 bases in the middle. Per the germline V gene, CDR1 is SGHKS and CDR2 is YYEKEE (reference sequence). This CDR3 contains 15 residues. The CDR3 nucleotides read TGTGCCAGCAGCTTGGAGCTCCTCACCCGGCTGGGAGATTTCTTT. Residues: CASSLELLTRLGDFF.

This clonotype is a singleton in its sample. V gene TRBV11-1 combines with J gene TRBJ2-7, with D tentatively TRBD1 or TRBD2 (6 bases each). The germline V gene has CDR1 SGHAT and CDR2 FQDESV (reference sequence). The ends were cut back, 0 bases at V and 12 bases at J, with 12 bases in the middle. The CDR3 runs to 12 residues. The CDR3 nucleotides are TGTGCCAGCAGCTTAGCGGATCGGGGGCTGTACTTC. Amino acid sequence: CASSLADRGLYF.

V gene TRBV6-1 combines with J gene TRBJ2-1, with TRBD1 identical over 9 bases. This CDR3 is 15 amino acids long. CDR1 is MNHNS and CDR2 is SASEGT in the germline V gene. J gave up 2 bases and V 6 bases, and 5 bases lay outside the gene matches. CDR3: CASRRDREPYNEQFF. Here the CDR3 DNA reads TGTGCCAGCAGGAGGGACAGGGAGCCCTACAATGAGCAGTTCTTC.

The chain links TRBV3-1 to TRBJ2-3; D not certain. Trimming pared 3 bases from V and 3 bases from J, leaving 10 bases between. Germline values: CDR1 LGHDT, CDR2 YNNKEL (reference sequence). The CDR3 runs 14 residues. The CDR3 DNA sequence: TGTGCCAGCAGCCAGACCCGGGCAACAGATACGCAGTATTTT. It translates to CASSQTRATDTQYF.

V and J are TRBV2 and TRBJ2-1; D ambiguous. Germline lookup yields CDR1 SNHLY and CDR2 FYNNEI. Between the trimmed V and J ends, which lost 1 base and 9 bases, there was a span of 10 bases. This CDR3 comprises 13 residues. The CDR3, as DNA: TGTGCCAGCAGTGAAGTCGCAGGCGGTGAGCAGTTCTTC. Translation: CASSEVAGGEQFF. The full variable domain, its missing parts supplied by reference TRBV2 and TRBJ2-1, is EPEVTQTPSHQVTQMGQEVILRCVPISNHLYFYWYRQILGQKVEFLVSFYNNEISEKSEIFDDQFSVERPDGSNFTLKIRSTKLEDSAMYFCASSEVAGGEQFFGPGTRLTVL.

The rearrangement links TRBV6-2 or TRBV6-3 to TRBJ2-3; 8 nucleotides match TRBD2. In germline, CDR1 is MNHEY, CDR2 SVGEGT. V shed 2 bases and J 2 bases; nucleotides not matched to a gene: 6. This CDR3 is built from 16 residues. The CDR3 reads CASSYPSGGVTDTQYF. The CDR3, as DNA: TGTGCCAGCAGTTACCCATCCGGGGGGGTCACAGATACGCAGTATTTT.

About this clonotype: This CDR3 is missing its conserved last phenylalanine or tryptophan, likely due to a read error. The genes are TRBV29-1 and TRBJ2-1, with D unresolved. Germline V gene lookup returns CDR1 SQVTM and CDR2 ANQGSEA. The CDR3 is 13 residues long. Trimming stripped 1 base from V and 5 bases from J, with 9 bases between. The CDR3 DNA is TGCAGCGTTGAAGGGGCGGCAGACAATGAGCAGTTCTTA. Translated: CSVEGAADNEQFL.